Listed below are T cell receptor beta chains from one sample, sequenced in a study of T-cell reconstitution after alpha-beta-depleted transplantation in children. Via MiXCR, TCRdb re-called the PCR reads, giving one row per CDR3 protein. The repertoire holds 380,000 or so distinct CDR3 sequences, with roughly 15% as singletons. Sequencing was performed on PBMCs, taken from the stem cell graft. Source of these receptors: a human donor who donated a stem cell graft to a child with Fanconi anemia. The CDR3 runs from the conserved cysteine through the conserved F or W. The order of the fields is clone size, J gene, V gene, D gene, CDR3 protein, CDR3 DNA. The D gene is left open where the match is weak. Only some rows state a clone size, as once, few, many or a class for expanded clones.

clone size: .; J gene: TRBJ2-1; V gene: TRBV7-2; D gene: .; CDR3 protein: CASSSRQDNEQFF; CDR3 DNA: TGTGCCAGCAGCTCGCGACAGGACAATGAGCAGTTCTTC
clone size: few; J gene: TRBJ2-6; V gene: TRBV9; D gene: .; CDR3 protein: CASSVDWGGLSGANVLTF; CDR3 DNA: TGTGCCAGCAGCGTAGATTGGGGCGGACTGTCTGGGGCCAACGTCCTGACTTTC
clone size: many; J gene: TRBJ1-2; V gene: TRBV7-2; D gene: .; CDR3 protein: CASSSTGYYGYTF; CDR3 DNA: TGTGCCAGCAGCTCTACAGGGTACTATGGCTACACCTTC
clone size: .; J gene: TRBJ2-4; V gene: TRBV10-3; D gene: .; CDR3 protein: CAISEVGVNIQYF; CDR3 DNA: TGTGCCATCAGTGAGGTGGGCGTAAACATTCAGTACTTC
clone size: few; J gene: TRBJ2-2; V gene: TRBV4-3; D gene: .; CDR3 protein: CASSQGALATGELFF; CDR3 DNA: TGCGCCAGCAGCCAAGGCGCTCTAGCGACCGGGGAGCTGTTTTTT
clone size: .; J gene: TRBJ1-1; V gene: TRBV20-1; D gene: .; CDR3 protein: CSARGLGPEAFF; CDR3 DNA: TGCAGTGCTAGAGGGCTCGGACCTGAAGCTTTCTTT
clone size: many; J gene: TRBJ2-2; V gene: TRBV6-5; D gene: .; CDR3 protein: CASSYRSLNTGELFF; CDR3 DNA: TGTGCCAGCAGTTACCGCAGCCTTAACACCGGGGAGCTGTTTTTT
clone size: many; J gene: TRBJ1-1; V gene: TRBV20-1; D gene: .; CDR3 protein: CSARTPPPLVRAFF; CDR3 DNA: TGCAGTGCTAGGACCCCACCGCCTTTAGTACGGGCTTTCTTT
clone size: many; J gene: TRBJ1-2; V gene: TRBV12-3/TRBV12-4; D gene: .; CDR3 protein: CASCVSSANYGYTF; CDR3 DNA: TGTGCCTCATGTGTTTCTTCCGCTAACTATGGCTACACCTTC
clone size: .; J gene: TRBJ1-6; V gene: TRBV7-2; D gene: TRBD1; CDR3 protein: CASRMTGQGNNSPLHF; CDR3 DNA: TGTGCCAGCAGAATGACGGGACAGGGTAATAATTCACCCCTCCACTTT
clone size: .; J gene: TRBJ2-1; V gene: TRBV2; D gene: .; CDR3 protein: CASSELVNNEQFF; CDR3 DNA: TGTGCCAGCAGTGAGTTGGTCAACAATGAGCAGTTCTTC
clone size: .; J gene: TRBJ2-7; V gene: TRBV7-9; D gene: .; CDR3 protein: CASSPDGVSSYEQYF; CDR3 DNA: TGTGCCAGCAGCCCAGATGGGGTTAGCTCCTACGAGCAGTACTTC
clone size: few; J gene: TRBJ1-6; V gene: TRBV11-2; D gene: TRBD1; CDR3 protein: CASSNRDRASPLHF; CDR3 DNA: TGTGCCAGCAGCAACCGGGACAGGGCTTCACCCCTCCACTTT
clone size: few; J gene: TRBJ2-7; V gene: TRBV4-3; D gene: .; CDR3 protein: CASSQEAISYEQYF; CDR3 DNA: TGCGCCAGCAGCCAAGAGGCCATCTCCTACGAGCAGTACTTC
clone size: many; J gene: TRBJ1-4; V gene: TRBV28; D gene: .; CDR3 protein: CASSIPRAGDNEKLFF; CDR3 DNA: TGTGCCAGCAGTATTCCCAGAGCAGGGGATAATGAAAAACTGTTTTTT